The next 32 T cell receptor beta chains were all read from a single sample in a study of early T cells in non-severe SARS-CoV-2 infection. Using its own MiXCR run on the 5' RACE reads, TCRdb lists one record per CDR3 protein. The sample lists about 67,000 distinct CDR3 sequences, roughly 10% occurring once. Sequenced: whole blood. Receptors were obtained from an adult who was a healthcare worker with PCR-confirmed SARS-CoV-2 infection or an uninfected control (not recorded which).

The rearrangement joins TRBV11-1 to TRBJ2-2; weak D call: TRBD1 (5 bases). CDR3 size: 16 residues. The V gene's germline CDR1 is SGHAT and CDR2 FQDESV (reference sequence). V shed 5 bases and J shed 0 bases, with 13 bases lying between them. CDR3 DNA sequence: TGTGCCAGCAGCCCCTACTTGACAGCGAACACCGGGGAGCTGTTTTTT. Protein product: CASSPYLTANTGELFF.

This clonotype was counted at least ten times. The J gene is TRBJ2-5, the V gene TRBV11-1; 12 nucleotides align to TRBD2. The CDR3 contains 18 residues. Per germline, CDR1 SGHAT and CDR2 FQDESV (reference sequence). Unmatched junction bases numbered 14, after V lost 5 bases and J lost 4 bases. The CDR3 coding sequence is TGTGCCAGCAGCCCTTCGACTAGCGGGGGACCCGGAGGAGAGACCCAGTACTTC. This gives the protein CASSPSTSGGPGGETQYF.

This clonotype was picked up a small number of times. The chain is built from TRBV2 and TRBJ1-1, with D uncertain. The CDR3 runs 15 residues. V was pared by 7 bases and J by 0 bases, with 15 bases between. CDR1 and CDR2 from the germline V gene are SNHLY and FYNNEI. In DNA, the CDR3 is TGTGCCAGCAAGCCAACCCGTAATATGAACACTGAAGCTTTCTTT. Translated, it gives CASKPTRNMNTEAFF.

This clonotype was counted ten times or more. The CDR3 here is CASSGPGRTFEQYF. The DNA of the CDR3 is TGTGCCAGCAGTGGGCCGGGACGGACGTTTGAGCAGTACTTC. The chain is built from TRBV6-1 and TRBJ2-7; either TRBD1 or TRBD2 may supply D (5 bases each). V was shortened by 4 bases and J by 7 bases, with 17 bases between the two germline ends. CDR3 length: 14 residues. Germline V gene lookup returns CDR1 MNHNS and CDR2 SASEGT.

This clonotype was detected ten times or more. The chain employs TRBV19 and TRBJ2-6, with D possibly being TRBD2 (6 bases). The CDR3 runs to 15 residues. The ends were cut back, 6 bases at V and 4 bases at J, with 13 bases in the middle. From germline, CDR1 is LNHDA and CDR2 SQIVND (reference sequence). CDR3 in DNA: TGTGCCAGTAGGGGGACGGGAGAAGGGGCCAACGTCCTGACTTTC. Encoded protein: CASRGTGEGANVLTF.

This clonotype was recorded many times. This chain connects TRBV6-6 to TRBJ2-3; no definite D call. The V end lost 6 bases, the J end lost 3 bases, and 10 bases lay between the germline ends. Germline CDR1 and CDR2: MNHNY and SVGAGI (reference sequence). The CDR3 sequence is 13 residues long. For the CDR3, the DNA is TGTGCCAGCAGCCCCCCTGAGACAGATACGCAGTATTTT. This encodes CASSPPETDTQYF.

This chain uses TRBV10-3 with TRBJ2-6; 8 bases line up with TRBD1. The ends lost 6 bases at V and 2 bases at J; junction bases unmatched: 6. In germline, CDR1 is ENHRY, CDR2 SYGVKD. The CDR3 is 16 residues long. CDR3 protein: CAISGQGLAGANVLTF. Here the CDR3 DNA reads TGTGCCATCAGCGGACAGGGTTTAGCTGGGGCCAACGTCCTGACTTTC.

This clonotype has ten or more counts. The CDR3 nucleotides read TGTGCCAGCAGCCCGGGACTAGCGGGAAATGAGCAGTTCTTC. It yields the protein CASSPGLAGNEQFF. The chain carries TRBV11-2 and TRBJ2-1; 13 positions match TRBD2. Germline lookup yields CDR1 SGHAT and CDR2 FQNNGV. This CDR3 spans 14 amino acids. The ends lost 5 bases at V and 7 bases at J; junction bases unmatched: 2.

V gene TRBV3-1 combines with J gene TRBJ1-1, with unresolved D. Germline-derived CDR1 and CDR2 are LGHDT and YNNKEL (reference sequence). The CDR3 is 15 amino acids. V was trimmed by 0 bases and J by 1 base, leaving 9 bases between them. The CDR3 reads CASSQDTAWNTEAFF. For the CDR3, the DNA is TGTGCCAGCAGCCAAGATACTGCCTGGAACACTGAAGCTTTCTTT.

There are many counts of this clonotype. The chain links TRBV5-1 to TRBJ2-2; no reliable D call. Trimming shortened V by 1 base and J by 7 bases, and 2 bases separated the two germline ends. Per the germline V gene, CDR1 is SGHRS and CDR2 is YFSETQ. This CDR3 has 11 amino acids. CDR3 in amino acids: CASSLYGELFF. As DNA, the CDR3 is TGCGCCAGCAGCTTGTACGGGGAGCTGTTTTTT.

The J gene is TRBJ1-3, the V gene TRBV6-5; TRBD1 is a possible D gene (6 bases). The CDR3 has 17 amino acids. The V gene lost 0 bases and the J gene lost 3 bases, with 15 bases spanning the gap. The germline CDR1 and CDR2 sequences are MNHEY and SVGAGI. The CDR3 spells CASSYSPGGHYGNTIYF. The CDR3 DNA reads as TGTGCCAGCAGTTACTCGCCCGGGGGGCATTATGGAAACACCATATATTTT.

The J gene is TRBJ2-3, the V gene TRBV19; the D is unclear. V gave up 5 bases and J gave up 2 bases, with 14 bases separating them. The germline V gene encodes CDR1 LNHDA and CDR2 SQIVND (reference sequence). This CDR3 region has 15 residues. CDR3 in amino acids: CASSSALSSTDTQYF. CDR3 sequence (DNA): TGTGCCAGTAGTTCGGCCCTTTCCTCCACAGATACGCAGTATTTT. The variable domain in full, completed from reference TRBV19 and TRBJ2-3, reads DGGITQSPKYLFRKEGQNVTLSCEQNLNHDAMYWYRQDPGQGLRLIYYSQIVNDFQKGDIAEGYSVSREKKESFPLTVTSAQKNPTAFYLCASSSALSSTDTQYFGPGTRLTVL.

This clonotype was observed a handful of times. This chain uses TRBV29-1 with TRBJ1-1; no clear D gene. This CDR3 has 11 residues. Looked up from germline, CDR1 is SQVTM and CDR2 is ANQGSEA. CDR3 bases: TGCGGCTCGGGCGAGAACACTGAAGCTTTCTTT. Translated, it gives CGSGENTEAFF.

This clonotype was seen only a few times. V and J are TRBV12-3 or TRBV12-4 and TRBJ2-5, with TRBD2 matching over 10 bases. This CDR3 is 14 amino acids long. V dropped 8 bases and J dropped 8; count of bases not matched to a gene: 11. Written as DNA, the CDR3 is TGTGCCAGCTCCCTCAGAGGACTAGCGGATACCCAGTACTTC. Its protein product is CASSLRGLADTQYF.

This clonotype appeared many times. V gene TRBV6-6 combines with J gene TRBJ2-2; 12 nucleotides align to TRBD2. The J segment lost 3 bases and the V segment lost 6 bases, leaving 2 bases of the junction unmatched. The CDR3 covers 15 residues. CDR1 is MNHNY and CDR2 is SVGAGI in the germline V gene (reference sequence). The CDR3 DNA is TGTGCCAGCAGGCTAGCGGGAGGGCACACCGGGGAGCTGTTTTTT. This codes for CASRLAGGHTGELFF.

In this sample, this clonotype turned up many times. This chain links TRBV29-1 with TRBJ2-3, with TRBD2 identical over 7 bases. Germline V gene lookup returns CDR1 SQVTM and CDR2 ANQGSEA. This CDR3 has 18 amino acids. V shed 8 bases and J 4 bases; nucleotides not matched to a gene: 24. CDR3 coding DNA: TGCAGCCTGAGGGGCACGCCATGGGCGGGAGTTCTCGCAGATACGCAGTATTTT. This gives the protein CSLRGTPWAGVLADTQYF.

The gene calls are TRBV5-8 and TRBJ2-7, with D maybe TRBD1 (5 bases). The CDR3 covers 14 residues. The ends were cut back, 1 base at V and 1 base at J, with 9 bases in the middle. Germline V CDR1 and CDR2: SGHTS, YDEGEE. CDR3 protein: CASSLYRTSYEQYF. CDR3 nucleotides: TGTGCCAGCAGCTTGTATAGGACATCCTACGAGCAGTACTTC.

This clonotype occurred many times. This sequence joins TRBV6-5 and TRBJ2-7; the match to TRBD2 covers 8 bases. The CDR3 runs 15 residues. V lost 5 bases, J lost 5 bases, and 11 bases stayed unmatched. Looked up from germline, CDR1 is MNHEY and CDR2 is SVGAGI. The CDR3 coding sequence is TGTGCCAGCAGTCCCCAAGCGGGAGTCACACACGAGCAGTACTTC. Amino acids: CASSPQAGVTHEQYF.

The chain employs TRBV5-1 and TRBJ2-3; D remains ambiguous. Germline V lookup: CDR1 SGHRS, CDR2 YFSETQ. This CDR3 is 13 amino acids long. The ends were cut back, 3 bases at V and 1 base at J, with 6 bases in the middle. CDR3 coding DNA: TGCGCCAGCAGCTCCGAGGGCACAGATACGCAGTATTTT. Encoded protein: CASSSEGTDTQYF.

This chain links TRBV29-1 with TRBJ2-5; 9 bases match TRBD2. This CDR3 contains 13 residues. CDR1 is SQVTM and CDR2 is ANQGSEA in the germline V gene. The ends lost 1 base at V and 4 bases at J; junction bases unmatched: 1. DNA for the CDR3: TGCAGCGTTGAAGGTAGCGGGGGAGAGACCCAGTACTTC. Translation gives CSVEGSGGETQYF.

Points on this clonotype: One end of the junction is discordant with germline, which a read error may explain. The V gene is TRBV4-2, the J gene TRBJ2-7; D gene ambiguous. CDR1 is LGHNA and CDR2 is YNFKEQ in the germline V gene. This CDR3 comprises 12 residues. CDR3 region: CVSSQDGAEQYF. CDR3 sequence (DNA): TGTGTCAGCAGCCAAGATGGCGCCGAGCAGTACTTC.

The V call is TRBV4-1, the J call TRBJ2-7; 9 bases are shared with TRBD2. Trimming at V came to 1 base and at J to 4 bases, leaving 5 bases not matched to a gene. CDR3 length: 15 amino acids. Germline CDR1 is MGHRA and CDR2 is YSYEKL. The CDR3 here is CASSQAGLAGYEQYF. In DNA, the CDR3 is TGCGCCAGCAGCCAAGCCGGGCTAGCGGGATACGAGCAGTACTTC.

This clonotype has ten or more counts. V gene TRBV6-5 combines with J gene TRBJ1-1; D gene unclear. Per the germline V gene, CDR1 is MNHEY and CDR2 is SVGAGI. CDR3 length: 14 residues. V lost 10 bases to trimming and J lost 0 bases, with 15 bases between them. CDR3 nucleotides: TGTGCCACAAGAGAGGGTTGGATGAACACTGAAGCTTTCTTT. It is translated as CATREGWMNTEAFF.

This clonotype was recorded many times. This chain links TRBV5-4 with TRBJ2-3; TRBD1 might be the D (6 bases). The CDR3 consists of 15 residues. Trimming took off 0 bases at V and 2 bases at J, with 10 bases between the two ends. Germline CDR1 and CDR2: SGHNT and YYREEE (reference sequence). The CDR3 DNA follows: TGTGCCAGCAGCTTGGTGTCAGGGGCCACAGATACGCAGTATTTT. Translated: CASSLVSGATDTQYF. Together with reference TRBV5-4 and TRBJ2-3, the CDR3 gives the full variable domain: ETGVTQSPTHLIKTRGQQVTLRCSSQSGHNTVSWYQQALGQGPQFIFQYYREEENGRGNFPPRFSGLQFPNYSSELNVNALELDDSALYLCASSLVSGATDTQYFGPGTRLTVL.

This clonotype was found many times. This chain joins TRBV12-5 and TRBJ1-1; weak D call: TRBD1 (5 bases). V was cut by 3 bases and J by 3 bases, with 11 bases left in between. This CDR3 has 14 residues. Germline V gene sequence: CDR1 LGHNT, CDR2 FRNRAP. CDR3 nucleotide sequence: TGTGCTAGTGGTTTCTGGGGGTGGGACACTGAAGCTTTCTTT. Its protein is CASGFWGWDTEAFF.

The chain combines TRBV20-1 with TRBJ2-7; the match to TRBD2 covers 9 bases. The length of the CDR3 is 14 residues. V was clipped by 4 bases and J by 4 bases; unmatched bases: 8. Germline CDR1 is DFQATT and CDR2 is SNEGSKA (reference sequence). The CDR3, as DNA: TGCAGTGCTATGACTGGCGGGAGGGATTACGAGCAGTACTTC. Its translation: CSAMTGGRDYEQYF.

The sample holds many counts of this clonotype. The chain employs TRBV7-9 and TRBJ1-1; D remains ambiguous. CDR1 SEHNR and CDR2 FQNEAQ come from the germline V gene (reference sequence). The CDR3 sequence is 14 residues long. Trimming removed 3 bases at V and 1 base at J, with 9 bases between. CDR3 nucleotides: TGTGCCAGCAGCTTCGCCGGGGAGAACACTGAAGCTTTCTTT. Amino acids: CASSFAGENTEAFF.

This chain connects TRBV6-1 to TRBJ1-1; D remains ambiguous. This CDR3 contains 13 residues. From germline, CDR1 is MNHNS and CDR2 SASEGT. With 1 base removed from V and 1 base from J, the gap between germline ends came to 4 bases. Here the CDR3 reads CASSEVQNTEAFF. Written as DNA, the CDR3 is TGTGCCAGCAGTGAAGTGCAGAACACTGAAGCTTTCTTT.

The table lists this clonotype with many counts. The chain has TRBV11-3 and TRBJ1-1; D ambiguous. Trimming removed 3 bases from V and 4 bases from J, with 12 bases in between. The germline V gene encodes CDR1 SGHNT and CDR2 YENEEA. The CDR3 sequence is 14 residues long. This CDR3 reads CASSFGPMSTEAFF. The CDR3 DNA sequence: TGTGCCAGCAGCTTTGGGCCGATGAGCACTGAAGCTTTCTTT.

The rearrangement joins TRBV12-3 or TRBV12-4 to TRBJ2-5, with 16 bases identical to TRBD2. V trimming: 4 bases; J trimming: 5 bases; junction bases outside the gene matches: 4. The CDR3 sequence is 16 residues long. The CDR3 protein is CASSSGTSGGAETQYF. For the CDR3, the DNA is TGTGCCAGCAGTTCCGGGACTAGCGGGGGGGCGGAGACCCAGTACTTC.

The table lists this clonotype with a few counts. This chain links TRBV6-5 with TRBJ2-1, with TRBD2 as a possible D gene (6 bases). V was trimmed by 0 bases and J by 8 bases, leaving 14 bases between them. The CDR3 loop spans 15 amino acids. Germline V lookup: CDR1 MNHEY, CDR2 SVGAGI. In DNA form, the CDR3 reads TGTGCCAGCAGTTACTCGGTGGGGAGGATGGATGAGCAGTTCTTC. This sequence encodes CASSYSVGRMDEQFF.

The sample holds many counts of this clonotype. V usage is TRBV5-1 and J usage is TRBJ1-2; tentatively, D is TRBD1 (6 bases). The CDR3 is made up of 14 amino acids. Germline-derived CDR1 and CDR2 are SGHRS and YFSETQ. The V and J ends lost 5 bases and 1 base respectively, with 12 bases between them. CDR3 in amino acids: CASREDSSNYGYTF. The CDR3, as DNA: TGCGCCAGCAGGGAGGACAGCAGTAACTATGGCTACACCTTC. Using reference TRBV5-1 and TRBJ1-2 for the parts outside the CDR3, the full variable domain is KAGVTQTPRYLIKTRGQQVTLSCSPISGHRSVSWYQQTPGQGLQFLFEYFSETQRNKGNFPGRFSGRQFSNSRSEMNVSTLELGDSALYLCASREDSSNYGYTFGSGTRLTVV.